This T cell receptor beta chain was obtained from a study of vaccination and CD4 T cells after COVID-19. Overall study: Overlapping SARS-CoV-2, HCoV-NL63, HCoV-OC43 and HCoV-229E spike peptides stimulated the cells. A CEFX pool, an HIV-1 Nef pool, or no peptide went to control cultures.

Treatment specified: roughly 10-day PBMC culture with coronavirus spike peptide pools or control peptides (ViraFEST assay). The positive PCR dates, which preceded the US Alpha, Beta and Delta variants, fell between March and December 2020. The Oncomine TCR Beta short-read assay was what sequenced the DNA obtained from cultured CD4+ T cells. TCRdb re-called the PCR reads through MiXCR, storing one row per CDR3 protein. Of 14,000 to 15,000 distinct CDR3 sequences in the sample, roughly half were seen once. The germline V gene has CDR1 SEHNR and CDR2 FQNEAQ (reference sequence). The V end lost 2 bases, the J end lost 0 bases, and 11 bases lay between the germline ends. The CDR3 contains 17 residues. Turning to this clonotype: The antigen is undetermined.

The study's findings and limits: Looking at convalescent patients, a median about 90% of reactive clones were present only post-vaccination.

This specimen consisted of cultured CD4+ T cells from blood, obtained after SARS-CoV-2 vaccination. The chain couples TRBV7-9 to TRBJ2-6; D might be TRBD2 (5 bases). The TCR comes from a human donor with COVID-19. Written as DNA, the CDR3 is TGTGCCAGCAGCTTAAGCGGCGGGCCCTCTGGGGCCAACGTCCTGACTTTC. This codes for CASSLSGGPSGANVLTF.